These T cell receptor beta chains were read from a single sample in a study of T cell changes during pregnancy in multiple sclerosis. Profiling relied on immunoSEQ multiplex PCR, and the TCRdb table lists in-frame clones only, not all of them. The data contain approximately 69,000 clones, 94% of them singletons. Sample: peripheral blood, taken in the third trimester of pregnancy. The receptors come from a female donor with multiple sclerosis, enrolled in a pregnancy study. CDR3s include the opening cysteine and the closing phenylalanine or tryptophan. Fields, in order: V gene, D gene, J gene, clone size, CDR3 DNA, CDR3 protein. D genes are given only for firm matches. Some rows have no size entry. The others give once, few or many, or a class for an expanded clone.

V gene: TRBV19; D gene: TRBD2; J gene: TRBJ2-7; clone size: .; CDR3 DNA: TGTGCCAGTAGTAAGACTAGCGGGGGGCCTTACGAGCAGTACTTC; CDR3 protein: CASSKTSGGPYEQYF
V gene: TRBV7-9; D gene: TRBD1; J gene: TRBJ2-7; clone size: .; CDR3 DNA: TGTGCCAGCAGCTCTCAACAGGGGACCTCCTACGAGCAGTACTTC; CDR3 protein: CASSSQQGTSYEQYF
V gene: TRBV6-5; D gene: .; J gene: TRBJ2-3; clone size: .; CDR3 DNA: TGTGCCAGCAGAACCACCGGGACGCAGTATTTT; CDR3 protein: CASRTTGTQYF
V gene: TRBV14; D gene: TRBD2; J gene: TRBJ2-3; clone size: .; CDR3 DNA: TGTGCCAGCAGCCAAGATCCAGCGGGGGGGAACGATACGCAGTATTTT; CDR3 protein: CASSQDPAGGNDTQYF
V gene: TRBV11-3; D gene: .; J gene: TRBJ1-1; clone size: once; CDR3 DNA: TGTGCCAGCAGCGTTGGGGGGAGGTCGGAAGCTTTCTTT; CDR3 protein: CASSVGGRSEAFF
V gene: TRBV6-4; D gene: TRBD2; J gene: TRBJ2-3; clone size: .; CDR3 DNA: TGTGCCAGCAGTGAGACGGCGGGGGGCACAGATACGCAGTATTTT; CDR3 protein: CASSETAGGTDTQYF
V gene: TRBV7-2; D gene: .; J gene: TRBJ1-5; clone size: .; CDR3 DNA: TGTGCCAGCAGCTTTCAGGTTTTCAATCAGCCCCAGCATTTT; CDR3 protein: CASSFQVFNQPQHF
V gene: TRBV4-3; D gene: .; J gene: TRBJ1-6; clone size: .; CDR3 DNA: TGCGCCAGCAGCCAAGGGGGGGGGCTAAGTTCACCCCTCCACTTT; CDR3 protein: CASSQGGGLSSPLHF
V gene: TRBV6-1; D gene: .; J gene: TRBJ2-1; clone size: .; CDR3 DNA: TGTGCCAGCAGTGAAGGGGACTCACGTTGGCCATCTGAGGATGAGCAGTTCTTC; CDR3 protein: CASSEGDSRWPSEDEQFF
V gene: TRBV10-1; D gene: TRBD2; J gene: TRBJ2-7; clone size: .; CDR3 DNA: TGCGCCAGCAGTGATGGGGGGGGGTCGAATCGGGTCTACGAGCAGTACTTC; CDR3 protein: CASSDGGGSNRVYEQYF
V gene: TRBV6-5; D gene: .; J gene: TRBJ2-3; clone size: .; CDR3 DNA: TGTGCCAGCAGTTGGGCCGCCACAGATACGCAGTATTTT; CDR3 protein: CASSWAATDTQYF
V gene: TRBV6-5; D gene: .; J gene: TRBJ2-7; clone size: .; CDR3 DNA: TGTGCCAGCAGTTTGGCCAGGGCCTACGAGCAGTACTTC; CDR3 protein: CASSLARAYEQYF
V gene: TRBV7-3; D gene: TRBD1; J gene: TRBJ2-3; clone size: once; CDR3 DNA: TGTGCCAGCAGCTTAATTTCAGGGGGAGTCGCAGATACGCAGTATTTT; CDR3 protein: CASSLISGGVADTQYF
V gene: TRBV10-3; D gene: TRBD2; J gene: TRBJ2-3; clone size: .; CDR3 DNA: TGTGCCACACGGCGGTCTACCGGGGGGGAAGATACGCAGTATTTT; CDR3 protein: CATRRSTGGEDTQYF
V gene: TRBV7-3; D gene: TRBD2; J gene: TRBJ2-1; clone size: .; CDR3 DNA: TGTGCCAGCAGCTTGAGCGGGGGTCCCCCCAGTGAGCAGTTCTTC; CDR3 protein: CASSLSGGPPSEQFF
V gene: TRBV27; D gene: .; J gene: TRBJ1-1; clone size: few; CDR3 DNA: TGTGCCAGCAGTTCGAACACAGGCCGTGAAGCTTTCTTT; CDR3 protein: CASSSNTGREAFF
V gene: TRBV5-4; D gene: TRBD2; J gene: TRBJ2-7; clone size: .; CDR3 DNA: TGTGCCAGCAGCTCGGAGCGGGGGATTCGGTTC; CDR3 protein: CASSSERGIRF
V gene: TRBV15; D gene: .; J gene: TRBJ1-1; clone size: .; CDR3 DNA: TGTGCCACCAGCACTCTGAACACTGAAGCTTTCTTT; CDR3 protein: CATSTLNTEAFF
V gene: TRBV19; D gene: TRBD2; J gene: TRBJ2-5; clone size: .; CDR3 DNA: TGTGCCAGTAGCCCCAGACTAGCGGGACAAGAGACCCAGTACTTC; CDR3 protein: CASSPRLAGQETQYF
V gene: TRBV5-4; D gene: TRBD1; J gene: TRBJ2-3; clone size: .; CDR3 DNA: TGTGCCAGCAGCAGGCCGACAGGGTTTAGCACAGATACGCAGTATTTT; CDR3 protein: CASSRPTGFSTDTQYF
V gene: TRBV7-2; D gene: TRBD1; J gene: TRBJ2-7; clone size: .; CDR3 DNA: TGTGCCAGCAGCCCTAAGCCGGGACAGCCCGAGCAGTACTTC; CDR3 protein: CASSPKPGQPEQYF
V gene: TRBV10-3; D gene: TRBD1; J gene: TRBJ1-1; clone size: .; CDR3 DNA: TGTGCCATCAGTGAACGGACAGGAGCTTTCTTT; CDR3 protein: CAISERTGAFF
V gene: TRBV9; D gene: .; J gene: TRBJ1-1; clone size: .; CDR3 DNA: TGTGCCAGCAGCGTAGCAGAGAACACTGAAGCTTTCTTT; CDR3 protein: CASSVAENTEAFF
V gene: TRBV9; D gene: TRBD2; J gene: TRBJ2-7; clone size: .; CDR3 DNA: TGTGCCAGCAGCGTAGGGTCTAGCGGGGTTTACGAGCAGTACTTC; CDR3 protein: CASSVGSSGVYEQYF
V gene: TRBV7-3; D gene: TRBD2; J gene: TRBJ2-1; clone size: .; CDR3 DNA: TGTGCCAGCAGCTTCCAGGCGGGGGGGCCCGATGAGCAGTTCTTC; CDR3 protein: CASSFQAGGPDEQFF
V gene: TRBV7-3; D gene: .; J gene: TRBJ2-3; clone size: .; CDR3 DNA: TGTGCCAGCAGCTTAGAAGGGCGGGGAGGCACAGATACGCAGTATTTT; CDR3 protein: CASSLEGRGGTDTQYF
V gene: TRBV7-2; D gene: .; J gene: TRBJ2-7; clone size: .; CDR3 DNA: TGTGCCAGCAGCTTAGACGGAACAGGGTTCTACGAGCAGTACTTC; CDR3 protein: CASSLDGTGFYEQYF
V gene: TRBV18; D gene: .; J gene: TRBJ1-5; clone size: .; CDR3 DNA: TGTGCCAGCTCACCTTCCACGGCAGGGGGCAATCAGCCCCAGCATTTT; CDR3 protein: CASSPSTAGGNQPQHF
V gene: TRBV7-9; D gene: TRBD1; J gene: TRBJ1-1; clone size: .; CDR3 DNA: TGTGCCAGCAGCTTAGTCGGGACAGTGAACACTGAAGCTTTCTTT; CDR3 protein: CASSLVGTVNTEAFF
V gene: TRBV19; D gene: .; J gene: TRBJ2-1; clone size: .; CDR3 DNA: TGTGCCAGTAGTATAGGGGGGCGGGGGCCCTACAATGAGCAGTTCTTC; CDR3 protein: CASSIGGRGPYNEQFF
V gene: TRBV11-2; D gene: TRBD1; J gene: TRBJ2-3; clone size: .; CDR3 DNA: TGTGCCAGCAGCTTAAAGGCTGACCAGGGGGCGGGTACGCAGTATTTT; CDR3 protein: CASSLKADQGAGTQYF
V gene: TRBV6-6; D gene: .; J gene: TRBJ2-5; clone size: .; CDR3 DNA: TGTGCCAGCAGCCCCTGGGCCCAAGAGACCCAGTACTTC; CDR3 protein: CASSPWAQETQYF
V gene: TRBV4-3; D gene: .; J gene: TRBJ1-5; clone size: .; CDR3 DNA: TGCGCCAGCAGCCAAAAATACAGGGAATTAGGTCAGCCCCAGCATTTT; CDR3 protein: CASSQKYRELGQPQHF
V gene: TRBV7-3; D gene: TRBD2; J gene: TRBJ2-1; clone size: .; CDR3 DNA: TGTGCCAGCAGCCTACCCCGGACTAGCGGGGGGACGAATGAGCAGTTCTTC; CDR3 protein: CASSLPRTSGGTNEQFF
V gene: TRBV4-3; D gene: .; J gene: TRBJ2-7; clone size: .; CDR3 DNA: TGCGCCAGCAGCCAAGATTCGGCAGGGGGGACCTACGAGCAGTACTTC; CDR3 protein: CASSQDSAGGTYEQYF
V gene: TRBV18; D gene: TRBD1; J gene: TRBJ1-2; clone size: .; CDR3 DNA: TGTGCCAGCTCGGACAGGGGCGGGAGCATCTATGGCTACACCTTC; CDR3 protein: CASSDRGGSIYGYTF
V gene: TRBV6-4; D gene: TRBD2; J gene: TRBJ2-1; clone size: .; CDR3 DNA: TGTGCCAGCAGTGACTCGAGTCGGGGGGGCGGTAATGAGCAGTTCTTC; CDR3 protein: CASSDSSRGGGNEQFF
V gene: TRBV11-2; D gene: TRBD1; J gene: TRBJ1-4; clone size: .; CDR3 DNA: TGTGCCAGCAGCTTAGGGACAGGGTTTTTCGAAAAACTGTTTTTT; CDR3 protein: CASSLGTGFFEKLFF
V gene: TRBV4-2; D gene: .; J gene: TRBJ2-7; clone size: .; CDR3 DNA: TGTGCCAGCAGCAACTCGGACAGCTACGAGCAGTACTTC; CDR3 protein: CASSNSDSYEQYF
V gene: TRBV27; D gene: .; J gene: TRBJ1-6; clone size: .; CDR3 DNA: TGTGCCAGCAGTTTATCGAGCTTCGGTGGTTCACCCCTCCACTTT; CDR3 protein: CASSLSSFGGSPLHF
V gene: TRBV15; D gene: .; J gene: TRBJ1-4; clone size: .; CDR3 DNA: TGTGCCACCAGCAGTGAGTCCAGGGTAACTAATGAAAAACTGTTTTTT; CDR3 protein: CATSSESRVTNEKLFF
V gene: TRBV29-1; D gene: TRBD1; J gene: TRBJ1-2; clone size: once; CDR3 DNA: TGCAGCGTCGGGACAGAATATGGCTACACCTTC; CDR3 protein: CSVGTEYGYTF
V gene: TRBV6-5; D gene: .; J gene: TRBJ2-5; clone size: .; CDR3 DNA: TGTGCCACCCAGCGATCCAGGGGAGAGACCCAGTACTTC; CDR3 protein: CATQRSRGETQYF
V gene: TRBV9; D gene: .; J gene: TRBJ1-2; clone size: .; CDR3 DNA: TGTGCCAGCAGCGGAGGGGAGGGTTATGGCTACACCTTC; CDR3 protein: CASSGGEGYGYTF
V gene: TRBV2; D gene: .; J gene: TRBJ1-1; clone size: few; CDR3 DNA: TGTGCCAGCAGTGAATATGCAGGAGCTTTCTTT; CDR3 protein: CASSEYAGAFF
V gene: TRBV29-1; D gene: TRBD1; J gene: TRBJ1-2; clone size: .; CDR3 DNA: TGCAGCGTTGCCGACAGGGTAGGGGGTGGCTACACCTTC; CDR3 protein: CSVADRVGGGYTF
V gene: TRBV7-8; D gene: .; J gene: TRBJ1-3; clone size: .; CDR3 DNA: TGTGCCAGCCTCCGGGTGCCCGGGACTGGAAACACCATATATTTT; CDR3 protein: CASLRVPGTGNTIYF
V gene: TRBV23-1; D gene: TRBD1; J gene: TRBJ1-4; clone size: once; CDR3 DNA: TGCGCCAGCAGTCACCCCCCCAGGGGGGCTAATGAAAAACTGTTTTTT; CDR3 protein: CASSHPPRGANEKLFF
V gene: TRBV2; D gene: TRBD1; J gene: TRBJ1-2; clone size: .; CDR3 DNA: TGTGCCAGCGCCCTCAAGACAGGGGGTCGTACGAACTATGGCTACACCTTC; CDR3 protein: CASALKTGGRTNYGYTF
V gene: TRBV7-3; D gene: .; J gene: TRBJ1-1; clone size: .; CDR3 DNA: TGTGCCAGCAGCTTACAGAACACTGAAGCTTTCTTT; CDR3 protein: CASSLQNTEAFF
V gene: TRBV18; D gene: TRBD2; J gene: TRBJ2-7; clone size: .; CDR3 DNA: TGTGCCAGCTCACCAACAAAAGGACTAGCGGGGAGTTACGAGCAGTACTTC; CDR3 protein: CASSPTKGLAGSYEQYF
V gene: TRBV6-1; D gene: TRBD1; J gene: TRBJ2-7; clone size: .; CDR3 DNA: TGTGCCAGCGGAAGACAGGGAAACTACGAGCAGTACTTC; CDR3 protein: CASGRQGNYEQYF
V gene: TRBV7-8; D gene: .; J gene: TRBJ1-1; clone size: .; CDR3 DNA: TGTGCCAGCAGCTTAGGAGGCGGCCAGCTGAACACTGAAGCTTTCTTT; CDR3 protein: CASSLGGGQLNTEAFF